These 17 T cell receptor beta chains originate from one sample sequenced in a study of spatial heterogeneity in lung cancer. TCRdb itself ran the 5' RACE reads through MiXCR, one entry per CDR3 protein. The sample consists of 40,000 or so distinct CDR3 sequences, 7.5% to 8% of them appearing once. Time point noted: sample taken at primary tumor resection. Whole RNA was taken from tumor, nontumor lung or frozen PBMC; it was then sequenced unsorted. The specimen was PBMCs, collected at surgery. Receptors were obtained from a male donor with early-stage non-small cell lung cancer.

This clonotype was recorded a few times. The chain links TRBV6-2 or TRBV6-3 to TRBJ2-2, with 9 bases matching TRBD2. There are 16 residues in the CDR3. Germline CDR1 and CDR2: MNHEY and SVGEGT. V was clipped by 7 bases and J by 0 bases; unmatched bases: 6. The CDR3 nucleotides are TGTGCCAGCACCAGCGGGGGGTCCTCGAACACCGGGGAGCTGTTTTTT. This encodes CASTSGGSSNTGELFF.

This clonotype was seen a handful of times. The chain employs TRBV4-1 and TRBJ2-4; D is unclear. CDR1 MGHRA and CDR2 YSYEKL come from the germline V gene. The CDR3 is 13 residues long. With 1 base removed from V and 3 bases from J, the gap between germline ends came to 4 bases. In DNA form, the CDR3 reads TGCGCCAGCAGCCAAGTGAACAAAAACATTCAGTACTTC. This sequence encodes CASSQVNKNIQYF.

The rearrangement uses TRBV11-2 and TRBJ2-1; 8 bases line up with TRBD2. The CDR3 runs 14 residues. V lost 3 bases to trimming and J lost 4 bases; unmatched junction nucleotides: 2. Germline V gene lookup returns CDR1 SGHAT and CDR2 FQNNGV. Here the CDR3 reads CASSFRGGYNEQFF. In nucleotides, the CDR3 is TGTGCCAGCAGCTTCCGCGGGGGGTACAATGAGCAGTTCTTC. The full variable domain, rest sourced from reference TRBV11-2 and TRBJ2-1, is EAGVAQSPRYKIIEKRQSVAFWCNPISGHATLYWYQQILGQGPKLLIQFQNNGVVDDSQLPKDRFSAERLKGVDSTLKIQPAKLEDSAVYLCASSFRGGYNEQFFGPGTRLTVL.

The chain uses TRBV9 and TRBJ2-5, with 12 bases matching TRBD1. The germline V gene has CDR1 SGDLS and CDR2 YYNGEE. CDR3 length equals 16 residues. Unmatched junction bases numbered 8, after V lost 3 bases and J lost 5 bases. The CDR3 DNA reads TGTGCCAGCAGCGCCGAGGGACAGGGGGCGTTTGAGACCCAGTACTTC. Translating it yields CASSAEGQGAFETQYF.

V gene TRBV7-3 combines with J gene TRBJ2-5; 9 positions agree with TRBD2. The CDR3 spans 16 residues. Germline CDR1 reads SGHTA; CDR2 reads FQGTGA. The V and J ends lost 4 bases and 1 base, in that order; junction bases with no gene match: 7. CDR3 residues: CASSSTGLAFQETQYF. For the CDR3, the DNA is TGTGCCAGCAGCTCCACAGGACTAGCGTTCCAAGAGACCCAGTACTTC.

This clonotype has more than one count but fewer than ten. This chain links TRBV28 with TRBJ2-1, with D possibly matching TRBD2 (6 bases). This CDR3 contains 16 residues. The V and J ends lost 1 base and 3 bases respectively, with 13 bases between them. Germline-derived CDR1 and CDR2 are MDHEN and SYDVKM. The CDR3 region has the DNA TGTGCCAGCAGTTTATCAGGTAGCGGTAGCTACAATGAGCAGTTCTTC. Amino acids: CASSLSGSGSYNEQFF.

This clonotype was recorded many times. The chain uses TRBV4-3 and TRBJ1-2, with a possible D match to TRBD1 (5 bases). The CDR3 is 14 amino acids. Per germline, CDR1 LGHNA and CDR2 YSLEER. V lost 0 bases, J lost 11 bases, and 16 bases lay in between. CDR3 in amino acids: CASSQEETAIRYTF. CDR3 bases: TGCGCCAGCAGCCAAGAAGAGACAGCTATTAGGTACACCTTC.

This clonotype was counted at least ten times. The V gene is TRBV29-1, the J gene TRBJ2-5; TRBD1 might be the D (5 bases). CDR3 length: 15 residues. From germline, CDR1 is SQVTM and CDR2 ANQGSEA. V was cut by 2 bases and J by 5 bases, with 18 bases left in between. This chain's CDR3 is CSVEKGRGSGETQYF. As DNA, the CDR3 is TGCAGCGTTGAAAAGGGGCGTGGGTCCGGGGAGACCCAGTACTTC.

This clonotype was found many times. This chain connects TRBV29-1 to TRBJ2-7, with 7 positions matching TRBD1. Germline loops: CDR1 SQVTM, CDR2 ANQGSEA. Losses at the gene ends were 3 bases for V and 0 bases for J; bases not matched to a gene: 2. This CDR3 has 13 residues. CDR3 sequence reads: CSVDGTDSYEQYF. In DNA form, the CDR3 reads TGCAGCGTTGACGGGACAGACTCCTACGAGCAGTACTTC.

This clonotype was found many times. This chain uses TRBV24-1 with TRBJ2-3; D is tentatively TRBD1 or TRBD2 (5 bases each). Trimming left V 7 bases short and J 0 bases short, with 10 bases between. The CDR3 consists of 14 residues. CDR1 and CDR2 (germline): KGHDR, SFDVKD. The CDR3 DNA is TGTGCCACCAGGGGACCAACAAGCACAGATACGCAGTATTTT. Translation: CATRGPTSTDTQYF.

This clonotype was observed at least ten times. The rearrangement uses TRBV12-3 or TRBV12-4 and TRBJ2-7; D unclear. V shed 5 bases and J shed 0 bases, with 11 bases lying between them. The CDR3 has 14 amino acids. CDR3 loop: CASSAPPGSYEQYF. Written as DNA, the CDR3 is TGTGCCAGCAGTGCCCCTCCGGGCTCCTACGAGCAGTACTTC.

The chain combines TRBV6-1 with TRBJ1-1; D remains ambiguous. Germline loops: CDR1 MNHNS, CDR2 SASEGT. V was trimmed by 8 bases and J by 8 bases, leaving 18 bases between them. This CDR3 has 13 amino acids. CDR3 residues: CASRSLVKREAFF. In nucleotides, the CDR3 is TGTGCCAGCCGATCACTGGTGAAGAGGGAAGCTTTCTTT.

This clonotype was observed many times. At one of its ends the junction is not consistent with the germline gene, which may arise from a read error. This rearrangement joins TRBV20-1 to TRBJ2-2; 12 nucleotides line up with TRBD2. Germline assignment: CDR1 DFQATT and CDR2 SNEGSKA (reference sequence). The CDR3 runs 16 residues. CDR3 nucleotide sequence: TGCAGTGCTCGAGATCCGACTAGCGGGAGTACCGGGGAGCTGTTTTTT. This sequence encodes CSARDPTSGSTGELFF.

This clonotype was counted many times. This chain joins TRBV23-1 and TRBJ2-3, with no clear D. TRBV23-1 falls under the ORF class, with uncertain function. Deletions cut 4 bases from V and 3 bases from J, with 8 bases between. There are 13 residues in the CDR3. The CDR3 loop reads CASSRGLTDTQYF. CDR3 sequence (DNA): TGCGCCAGCAGTCGAGGATTAACAGATACGCAGTATTTT.

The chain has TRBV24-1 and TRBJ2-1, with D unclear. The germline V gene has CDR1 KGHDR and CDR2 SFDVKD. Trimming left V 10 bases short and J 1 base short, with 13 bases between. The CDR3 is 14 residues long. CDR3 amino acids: CATQERGSYNEQFF. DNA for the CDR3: TGTGCCACGCAAGAACGTGGATCCTACAATGAGCAGTTCTTC.

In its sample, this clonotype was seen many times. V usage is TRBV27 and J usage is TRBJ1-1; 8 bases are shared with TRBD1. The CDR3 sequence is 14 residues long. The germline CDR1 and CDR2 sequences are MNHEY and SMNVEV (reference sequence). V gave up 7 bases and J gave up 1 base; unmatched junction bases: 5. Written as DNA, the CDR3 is TGTGCCAGCACCGGTGGACAGGGGAACACTGAAGCTTTCTTT. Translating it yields CASTGGQGNTEAFF.

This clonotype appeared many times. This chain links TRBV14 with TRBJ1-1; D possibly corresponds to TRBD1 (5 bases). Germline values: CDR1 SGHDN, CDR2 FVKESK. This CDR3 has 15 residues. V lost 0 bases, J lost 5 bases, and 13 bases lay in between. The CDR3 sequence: CASSQDRGARTEAFF. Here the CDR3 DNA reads TGTGCCAGCAGCCAAGATAGAGGGGCCCGAACTGAAGCTTTCTTT.